Listed below are T cell receptor beta chains from one sample, sequenced in a study of shared clonotypes between healthy human individuals. Clones were read by immunoSEQ multiplex PCR, and TCRdb kept only the in-frame ones, dropping some. The data show just over 2,000,000 clones, with 95% seen just once and around 0.13% held by the top ten. Sequenced material: naive CD4+ T cells sorted from blood. The receptors come from a man between 18 and 29 years old in good health. CDR3s include the opening cysteine and the closing phenylalanine or tryptophan. The order of the fields is D gene, J gene, V gene, CDR3 protein, CDR3 DNA. D genes are given only for firm matches.

>NA|TRBJ1-5|TRBV28
CASSLWSNQPQHF
TGTGCCAGCAGTTTATGGAGCAATCAGCCCCAGCATTTT
>NA|TRBJ1-5|TRBV6-1
CASSAMTASYNQPQHF
TGTGCCAGCAGTGCCATGACAGCGTCGTACAATCAGCCCCAGCATTTT
>NA|TRBJ1-4|TRBV10-1
CASSASPREKLFF
TGCGCCAGCAGTGCGTCGCCGAGGGAAAAACTGTTTTTT
>NA|TRBJ2-2|TRBV7-9
CASSLGPGTGELFF
TGTGCCAGCAGCTTAGGTCCTGGGACCGGGGAGCTGTTTTTT
>TRBD1|TRBJ2-7|TRBV5-4
CASSFSVGQGSSYEQYF
TGTGCCAGCAGCTTCAGTGTGGGACAGGGGAGCTCCTACGAGCAGTACTTC
>NA|TRBJ2-7|TRBV6-6
CASSYFGDIGDEQYF
TGTGCCAGCAGTTACTTTGGGGACATTGGGGACGAGCAGTACTTC
>NA|TRBJ1-2|TRBV7-2
CASSLVGVAYGYTF
TGTGCCAGCAGCTTAGTCGGGGTAGCCTATGGCTACACCTTC
>NA|TRBJ2-2|TRBV2
CASSVGTATGELFF
TGTGCCAGCAGTGTCGGGACGGCGACCGGGGAGCTGTTTTTT
>NA|TRBJ2-3|TRBV2
CASAGAPNTDTQYF
TGTGCCAGCGCAGGAGCCCCCAACACGGATACGCAGTATTTT
>NA|TRBJ2-5|TRBV2
CASSAMESTQYF
TGTGCCAGCAGTGCCATGGAAAGCACCCAGTACTTC
>NA|TRBJ2-5|TRBV6-1
CASGRETQYF
TGTGCCAGTGGACGGGAGACCCAGTACTTC
>TRBD2|TRBJ2-3|TRBV4-1
CASSQWRGGSTDTQYF
TGCGCCAGCAGCCAATGGCGGGGGGGGAGCACAGATACGCAGTATTTT
>NA|TRBJ2-7|TRBV10-3
CAISESGTAYEQYF
TGTGCCATCAGTGAGTCCGGGACGGCATACGAGCAGTACTTC
>TRBD2|TRBJ2-1|TRBV5-1
CASSPPTSRNEQFF
TGCGCCAGCAGCCCCCCGACTAGCCGAAATGAGCAGTTCTTC
>TRBD2|TRBJ2-3|TRBV6-6
CASTQRPSGGTDTQYF
TGTGCCAGCACCCAACGGCCTAGCGGGGGCACAGATACGCAGTATTTT
>NA|TRBJ2-7|TRBV11-2
CASSLERALPEQYF
TGTGCCAGCAGCTTAGAAAGGGCCCTGCCGGAGCAGTACTTC
>TRBD1|TRBJ2-7|TRBV7-7
CASSTDRGYEQYF
TGTGCTAGCAGCACGGACAGGGGCTACGAGCAGTACTTC
>TRBD1|TRBJ2-1|TRBV6-5
CASSYSWTGAYNEQFF
TGTGCCAGCAGTTACTCCTGGACAGGGGCATACAATGAGCAGTTCTTC